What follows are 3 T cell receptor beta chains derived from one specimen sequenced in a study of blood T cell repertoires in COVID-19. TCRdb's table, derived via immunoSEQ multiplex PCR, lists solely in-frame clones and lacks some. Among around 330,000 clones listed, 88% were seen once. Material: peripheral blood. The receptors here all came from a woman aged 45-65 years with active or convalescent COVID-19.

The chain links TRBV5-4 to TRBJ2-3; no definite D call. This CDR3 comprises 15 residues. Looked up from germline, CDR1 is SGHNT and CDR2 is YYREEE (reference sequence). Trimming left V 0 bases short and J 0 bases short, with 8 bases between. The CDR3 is CASSLAAVSTDTQYF. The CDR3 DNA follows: TGTGCCAGCAGCTTGGCGGCGGTTAGCACAGATACGCAGTATTTT. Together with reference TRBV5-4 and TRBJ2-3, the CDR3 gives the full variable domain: ETGVTQSPTHLIKTRGQQVTLRCSSQSGHNTVSWYQQALGQGPQFIFQYYREEENGRGNFPPRFSGLQFPNYSSELNVNALELDDSALYLCASSLAAVSTDTQYFGPGTRLTVL.

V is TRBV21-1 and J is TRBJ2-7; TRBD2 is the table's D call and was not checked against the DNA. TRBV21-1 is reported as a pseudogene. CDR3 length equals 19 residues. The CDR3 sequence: CASSKTRTVTSGDFYEQYF. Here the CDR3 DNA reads TGTGCCAGCAGTAAAACCCGGACGGTGACTAGCGGAGATTTCTACGAGCAGTACTTC.

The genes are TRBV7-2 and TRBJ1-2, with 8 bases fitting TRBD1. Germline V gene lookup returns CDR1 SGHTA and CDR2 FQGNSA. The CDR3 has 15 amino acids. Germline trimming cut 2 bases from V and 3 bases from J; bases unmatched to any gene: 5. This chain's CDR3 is CASSLLGTGDYGYTF. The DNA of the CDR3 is TGTGCCAGCAGCTTACTTGGGACAGGTGACTATGGCTACACCTTC.